This entry lists 17 T cell receptor beta chains sequenced from one sample in a study of shared clonotypes between healthy human individuals. Profiling relied on immunoSEQ multiplex PCR, and the TCRdb table lists in-frame clones only, not all of them. The sample holds more than 550,000 clones, less than 95% seen once. The specimen sequenced was memory CD8+ T cells from PBMCs. Subset here: CD45RO+ cells pooled with CCR7-negative TemRA cells. The receptors derive from a man aged 18 to 29 in good health. Some clones in this sample may be carry-over from other donors' samples.

V is TRBV13 and J is TRBJ1-1; 7 nucleotides match TRBD1. After removal of 3 bases from V and 5 bases from J, the junction contained 9 bases not matched to a gene. CDR1 is PRHDT and CDR2 is FYEKMQ in the germline V gene (reference sequence). The CDR3 contains 15 residues. Written as DNA, the CDR3 is TGTGCCAGCAGCTTCCCTGGACAGGCGGGGACTGAAGCTTTCTTT. The encoded protein is CASSFPGQAGTEAFF. Combining the CDR3 with reference TRBV13 and TRBJ1-1 gives the whole variable domain AAGVIQSPRHLIKEKRETATLKCYPIPRHDTVYWYQQGPGQDPQFLISFYEKMQSDKGSIPDRFSAQQFSDYHSELNMSSLELGDSALYFCASSFPGQAGTEAFFGQGTRLTVV.

The sample holds many counts of this clone. This chain uses TRBV6-1 with TRBJ2-6; D remains unclear. Trimming stripped 3 bases from V and 0 bases from J, with 6 bases between. The CDR3 extends over 15 amino acids. Per germline, CDR1 MNHNS and CDR2 SASEGT. The CDR3, as DNA: TGTGCCAGCAGTGATTACAGCTCTGGGGCCAACGTCCTGACTTTC. Protein: CASSDYSSGANVLTF.

This chain uses TRBV7-3 with TRBJ2-1; D is tentatively TRBD1 or TRBD2 (5 bases each). This CDR3 is 12 amino acids long. V lost 2 bases and J 10 bases, leaving 9 bases between the germline ends. Germline CDR1 SGHTA, CDR2 FQGTGA. CDR3 bases: TGTGCCAGCAGCTTAGGGGGTTTGGAGCAGTTCTTC. This translates into CASSLGGLEQFF. Looking up the rest from reference TRBV7-3 and TRBJ2-1 gives the full variable domain: GAGVSQTPSNKVTEKGKYVELRCDPISGHTALYWYRQSLGQGPEFLIYFQGTGAADDSGLPNDRFFAVRPEGSVSTLKIQRTERGDSAVYLCASSLGGLEQFFGPGTRLTVL.

The table lists this clone with a count of one. V usage is TRBV9 and J usage is TRBJ2-4; perhaps TRBD2 as D (7 bases). This CDR3 has 15 residues. Per germline, CDR1 SGDLS and CDR2 YYNGEE. With 7 bases removed from V and 4 bases from J, the gap between germline ends came to 18 bases. The CDR3 reads CASASGGPEKNIQYF. As DNA, the CDR3 is TGTGCCAGCGCCTCCGGGGGGCCCGAGAAAAACATTCAGTACTTC.

The chain has TRBV27 and TRBJ1-1; 7 bases fit TRBD1. V trimming: 2 bases; J trimming: 3 bases; junction bases outside the gene matches: 6. This CDR3 is built from 15 residues. Germline loops: CDR1 MNHEY, CDR2 SMNVEV (reference sequence). The CDR3 loop is CASSLVQGVHTEAFF. The DNA of the CDR3 is TGTGCCAGCAGTTTAGTTCAGGGGGTACACACTGAAGCTTTCTTT.

The J gene is TRBJ1-5, the V gene TRBV2; D possibly corresponds to TRBD1 (5 bases). The CDR3 covers 15 residues. Trimming removed 9 bases at V and 3 bases at J, with 18 bases between. Germline-derived CDR1 and CDR2 are SNHLY and FYNNEI. The chain's CDR3 is CASHPSGVPNQPQHF. CDR3 DNA sequence: TGTGCCAGTCACCCTTCGGGGGTCCCCAATCAGCCCCAGCATTTT.

The chain couples TRBV19 to TRBJ2-5; tentatively, D is TRBD1 (5 bases). Germline V CDR1 and CDR2: LNHDA, SQIVND (reference sequence). The CDR3 is made up of 14 amino acids. With 3 bases removed from V and 5 bases from J, the gap between germline ends came to 13 bases. The CDR3 nucleotides read TGTGCCAGTAGTATCCCAGGGTTTAAGGAGACCCAGTACTTC. This encodes CASSIPGFKETQYF.

V and J are TRBV30 and TRBJ1-5, with 7 bases identical to TRBD1. Germline lookup yields CDR1 GTSNPN and CDR2 SVGIG (reference sequence). V was clipped by 0 bases and J by 1 base; unmatched bases: 15. CDR3 size: 19 residues. The CDR3, as DNA: TGTGCCTGGAGTGTAAAGTTAGGGGGCCTTGCGGTGAGCAATCAGCCCCAGCATTTT. Translation: CAWSVKLGGLAVSNQPQHF.

The chain recombines TRBV9 with TRBJ2-7; 7 bases agree with TRBD1. This CDR3 is built from 14 residues. Germline trimming cut 0 bases from V and 7 bases from J; bases unmatched to any gene: 7. Germline loops: CDR1 SGDLS, CDR2 YYNGEE. This CDR3 is CASSVEEGAREQYF. The CDR3 DNA is TGTGCCAGCAGCGTAGAAGAGGGGGCCAGAGAGCAGTACTTC.

The chain is built from TRBV2 and TRBJ2-7, with D unresolved. The CDR3 sequence is 16 residues long. Germline-derived CDR1 and CDR2 are SNHLY and FYNNEI. V shed 4 bases and J shed 0 bases, with 16 bases lying between them. As DNA, the CDR3 is TGTGCCAGCAGTGTCTTCGGCGGCGTAAACTCCTACGAGCAGTACTTC. Its translation: CASSVFGGVNSYEQYF.

The chain is built from TRBV4-1 and TRBJ1-2, with D possibly TRBD1 on 6 matching bases. This CDR3 region has 17 residues. CDR1 is MGHRA, CDR2 YSYEKL, per germline. The V end was cut by 0 bases, the J end by 4 bases, with 18 bases between. CDR3 sequence reads: CASSQDPADSSSYGYTF. The CDR3 bases are TGCGCCAGCAGCCAAGATCCGGCGGACAGCTCCAGCTATGGCTACACCTTC.

V is TRBV27 and J is TRBJ2-5; the D call may be TRBD1 or TRBD2 (5 bases each). V shed 3 bases and J shed 8 bases, with 16 bases lying between them. This CDR3 spans 14 amino acids. The V gene's germline CDR1 is MNHEY and CDR2 SMNVEV (reference sequence). The CDR3 protein is CASSLVPDGTTQYF. CDR3 DNA sequence: TGTGCCAGCAGTTTGGTTCCGGATGGGACCACCCAGTACTTC.

The chain employs TRBV29-1 and TRBJ2-2; TRBD1 aligns across 8 bases. V lost 7 bases, J lost 4 bases, and 14 bases stayed unmatched. This CDR3 is built from 16 residues. Per germline, CDR1 SQVTM and CDR2 ANQGSEA. CDR3 nucleotides: TGCAGCGCCCTTGCCGGGACAGGCATTTCCACCGGGGAGCTGTTTTTT. It is translated as CSALAGTGISTGELFF.

This chain connects TRBV6-1 to TRBJ2-7, with 7 bases fitting TRBD2. The V segment lost 4 bases and the J segment 2 bases; nucleotides outside the gene matches: 2. Germline V lookup: CDR1 MNHNS, CDR2 SASEGT. The CDR3 is 13 amino acids. CDR3 residues: CASSGEGTYEQYF. As DNA, the CDR3 is TGTGCCAGCAGTGGGGAGGGGACCTACGAGCAGTACTTC.

The rearrangement links TRBV27 to TRBJ2-3, with D possibly TRBD2 on 7 matching bases. V lost 2 bases to trimming and J lost 2 bases, with 14 bases between them. Germline values: CDR1 MNHEY, CDR2 SMNVEV (reference sequence). The length of the CDR3 is 16 residues. The CDR3 DNA is TGTGCCAGCAGTTTACGGGGGGCTCAGTCCACAGATACGCAGTATTTT. It codes for CASSLRGAQSTDTQYF.

The chain employs TRBV6-5 and TRBJ2-7; possible D gene TRBD2, 5 bases. Germline V CDR1 and CDR2: MNHEY, SVGAGI. The CDR3 consists of 14 residues. V lost 4 bases and J 5 bases, leaving 15 bases between the germline ends. The CDR3: CASSFGTEGNEQYF. CDR3 nucleotide sequence: TGTGCCAGCAGTTTCGGTACTGAGGGAAACGAGCAGTACTTC.

The J gene is TRBJ1-2, the V gene TRBV5-8; 8 bases map to TRBD1. CDR3 size: 15 residues. CDR1 and CDR2 (germline): SGHTS, YDEGEE. Germline trimming cut 0 bases from V and 5 bases from J; bases unmatched to any gene: 6. This CDR3 reads CASSLVPDRAYGYTF. CDR3 sequence (DNA): TGTGCCAGCAGCTTGGTGCCGGACAGGGCTTATGGCTACACCTTC.